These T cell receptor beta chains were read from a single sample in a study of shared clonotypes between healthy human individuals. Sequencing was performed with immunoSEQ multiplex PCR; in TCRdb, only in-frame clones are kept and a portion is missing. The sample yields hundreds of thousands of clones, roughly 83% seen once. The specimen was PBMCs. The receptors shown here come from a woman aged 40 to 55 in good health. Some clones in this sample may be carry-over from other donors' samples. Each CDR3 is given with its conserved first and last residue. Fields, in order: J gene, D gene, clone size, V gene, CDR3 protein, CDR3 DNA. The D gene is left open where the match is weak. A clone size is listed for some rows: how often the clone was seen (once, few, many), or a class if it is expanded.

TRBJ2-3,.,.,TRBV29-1,CSVEGRLRDTQYF,TGCAGCGTTGAAGGCCGCCTGAGAGATACGCAGTATTTT
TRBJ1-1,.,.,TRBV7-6,CASSLALSTEAFF,TGTGCCAGCAGCTTAGCGCTAAGCACTGAAGCTTTCTTT
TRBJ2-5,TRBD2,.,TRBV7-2,CASSLGLAQETQYF,TGTGCCAGCAGCCTCGGACTAGCCCAAGAGACCCAGTACTTC
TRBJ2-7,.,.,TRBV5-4,CASSLNRDRRNEQYF,TGTGCCAGCAGCCTAAACCGGGACCGACGGAACGAGCAGTACTTC
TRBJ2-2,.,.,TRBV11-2,CASSQISNTGELFF,TGTGCCAGCAGCCAAATCAGTAACACCGGGGAGCTGTTTTTT
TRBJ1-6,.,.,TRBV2,CASSERGNSPLHF,TGTGCCAGCAGTGAGCGGGGAAATTCACCCCTCCACTTT
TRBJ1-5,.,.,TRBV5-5,CASSLAGGDQPQHF,TGTGCCAGCAGCTTGGCCGGGGGTGATCAGCCCCAGCATTTT
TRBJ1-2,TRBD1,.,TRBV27,CASSPGQGNYGYTF,TGTGCCAGCAGTCCGGGACAGGGGAACTATGGCTACACCTTC
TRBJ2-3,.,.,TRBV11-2,CASSLLGGWTDTQYF,TGTGCCAGCAGCTTATTGGGCGGGTGGACAGATACGCAGTATTTT
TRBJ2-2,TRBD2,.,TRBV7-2,CASRGGLAGLSEELFF,TGTGCCAGCAGGGGGGGACTAGCGGGACTTAGCGAGGAGCTGTTTTTT
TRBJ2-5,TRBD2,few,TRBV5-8,CASSLNLAGARQETQYF,TGTGCCAGCAGCTTGAACCTAGCGGGAGCGAGACAAGAGACCCAGTACTTC
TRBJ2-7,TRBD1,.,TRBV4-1,CASSQQDRDYEQYF,TGCGCCAGCAGCCAGCAGGACAGGGACTACGAGCAGTACTTC
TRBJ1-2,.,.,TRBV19,CASSRGQGSSYGYTF,TGTGCCAGTAGTAGGGGCCAGGGCTCTAGTTATGGCTACACCTTC
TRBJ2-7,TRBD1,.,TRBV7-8,CASSFRRTGGYEQYF,TGTGCCAGCAGCTTCCGCCGGACAGGGGGCTACGAGCAGTACTTC
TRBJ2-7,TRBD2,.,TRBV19,CASSVGLAGGLYEQYF,TGTGCCAGTAGTGTCGGACTAGCGGGAGGGCTATACGAGCAGTACTTC
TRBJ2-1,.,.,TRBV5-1,CASSLAGDNEQFF,TGCGCCAGCAGCTTGGCGGGAGACAATGAGCAGTTCTTC
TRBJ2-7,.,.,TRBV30,CAWGNSLYEQYF,TGTGCCTGGGGGAATTCCCTCTACGAGCAGTACTTC
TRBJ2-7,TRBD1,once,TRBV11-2,CASSLPSGTEIYEQYF,TGTGCCAGCAGCCTACCCTCCGGGACAGAGATCTACGAGCAGTACTTC
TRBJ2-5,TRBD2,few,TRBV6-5,CASSYFGLAGAETQYF,TGTGCCAGCAGTTACTTCGGACTAGCGGGAGCGGAGACCCAGTACTTC
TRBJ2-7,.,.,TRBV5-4,CASSLGQGEQYF,TGTGCCAGCAGCTTGGGTCAGGGCGAGCAGTACTTC
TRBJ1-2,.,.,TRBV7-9,CASSPYWEEFYGYTF,TGTGCCAGCAGCCCATATTGGGAAGAATTCTATGGCTACACCTTC
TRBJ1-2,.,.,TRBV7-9,CASSLAATDNYGYTF,TGTGCCAGCAGCTTAGCCGCAACCGATAACTATGGCTACACCTTC
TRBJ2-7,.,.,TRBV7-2,CASSLDTQYGGYEQYF,TGTGCCAGCAGCTTAGATACCCAGTACGGTGGCTACGAGCAGTACTTC
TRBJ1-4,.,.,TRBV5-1,CASSSDATNEKLFF,TGCGCCAGCAGCTCCGACGCAACTAATGAAAAACTGTTTTTT
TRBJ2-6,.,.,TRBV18,CASSPGRAGGNVLTF,TGTGCCAGCTCACCAGGCAGGGCTGGGGGCAACGTCCTGACTTTC
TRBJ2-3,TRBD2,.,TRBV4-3,CASSQEPLAGGTDTQYF,TGCGCCAGCAGCCAAGAACCTCTAGCGGGAGGAACAGATACGCAGTATTTT
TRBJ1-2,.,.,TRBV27,CASSLYQGFNGYTF,TGTGCCAGCAGTTTATACCAGGGGTTTAATGGCTACACCTTC
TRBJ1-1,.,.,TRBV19,CASSINRDTEAFF,TGTGCCAGTAGTATAAACAGGGACACTGAAGCTTTCTTT
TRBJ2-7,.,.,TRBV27,CASSLSLGVYEQYF,TGTGCCAGCAGTTTATCTTTAGGGGTGTACGAGCAGTACTTC
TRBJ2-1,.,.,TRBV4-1,CASSKQVVVSPNEQFF,TGCGCCAGCAGCAAACAGGTAGTCGTCTCCCCAAATGAGCAGTTCTTC
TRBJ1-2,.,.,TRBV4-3,CASSQGRQGLYGYTF,TGCGCCAGCAGCCAAGGTCGCCAGGGGCTTTATGGCTACACCTTC
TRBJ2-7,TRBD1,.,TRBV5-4,CASSPDRDEQYF,TGTGCCAGCAGCCCAGACAGGGACGAGCAGTACTTC
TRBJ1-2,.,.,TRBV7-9,CASSLAARSYGYTF,TGTGCCAGCAGCTTAGCTGCCCGGTCGTATGGCTACACCTTC
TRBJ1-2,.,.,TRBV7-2,CASSLEGNRPYGYTF,TGTGCCAGCAGCTTAGAAGGGAACCGCCCCTATGGCTACACCTTC
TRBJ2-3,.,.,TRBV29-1,CSVGDTDTQYF,TGCAGCGTTGGAGATACAGATACGCAGTATTTT
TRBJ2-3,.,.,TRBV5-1,CASSYGGGQDTQYF,TGCGCCAGCAGCTACGGGGGAGGACAAGATACGCAGTATTTT
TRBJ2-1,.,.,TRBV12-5,CASGSTPGTLRVSYNEQFF,TGTGCTAGTGGTTCGACCCCCGGGACCCTTCGTGTCAGCTACAATGAGCAGTTCTTC
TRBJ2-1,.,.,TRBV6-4,CASSDALGGDEQFF,TGTGCCAGCAGTGACGCGTTAGGAGGGGATGAGCAGTTCTTC
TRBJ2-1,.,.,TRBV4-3,CASSPQGNEQFF,TGCGCCAGCAGCCCTCAAGGTAATGAGCAGTTCTTC
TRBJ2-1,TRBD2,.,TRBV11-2,CASNIAGALEQFF,TGTGCCAGCAACATAGCGGGAGCGCTTGAGCAGTTCTTC
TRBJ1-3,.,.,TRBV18,CASSPQGGAGNTIYF,TGTGCCAGCTCACCACAAGGGGGTGCTGGAAACACCATATATTTT